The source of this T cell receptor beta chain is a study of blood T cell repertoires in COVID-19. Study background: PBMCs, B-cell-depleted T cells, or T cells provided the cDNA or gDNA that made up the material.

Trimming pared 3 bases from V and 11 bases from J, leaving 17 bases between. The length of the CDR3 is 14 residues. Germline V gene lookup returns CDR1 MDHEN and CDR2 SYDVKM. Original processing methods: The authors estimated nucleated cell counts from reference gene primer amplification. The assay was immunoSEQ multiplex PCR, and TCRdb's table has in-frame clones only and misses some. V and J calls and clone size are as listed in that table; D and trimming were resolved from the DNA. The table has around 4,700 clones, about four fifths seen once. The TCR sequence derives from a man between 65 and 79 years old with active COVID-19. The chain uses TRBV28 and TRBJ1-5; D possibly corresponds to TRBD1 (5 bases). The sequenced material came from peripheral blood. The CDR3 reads CASSFLGLSRAQHF. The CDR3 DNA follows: TGTGCCAGCAGTTTCCTCGGGCTCTCCAGGGCCCAGCATTTT.